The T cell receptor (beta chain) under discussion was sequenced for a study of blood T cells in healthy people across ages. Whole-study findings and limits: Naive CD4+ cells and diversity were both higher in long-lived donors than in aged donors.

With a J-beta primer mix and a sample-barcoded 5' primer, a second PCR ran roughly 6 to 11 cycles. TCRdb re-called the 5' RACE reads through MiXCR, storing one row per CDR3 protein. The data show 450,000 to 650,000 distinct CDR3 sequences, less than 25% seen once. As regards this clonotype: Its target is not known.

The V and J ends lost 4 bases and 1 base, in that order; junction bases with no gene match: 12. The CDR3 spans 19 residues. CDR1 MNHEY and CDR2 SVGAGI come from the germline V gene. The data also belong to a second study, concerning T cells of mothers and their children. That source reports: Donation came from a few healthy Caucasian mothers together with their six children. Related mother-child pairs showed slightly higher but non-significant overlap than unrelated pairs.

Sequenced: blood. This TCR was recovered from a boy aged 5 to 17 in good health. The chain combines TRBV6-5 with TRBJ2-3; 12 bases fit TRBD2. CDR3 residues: CASSSLLAGGLMGTDTQYF. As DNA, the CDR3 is TGTGCCAGCAGTTCGTTACTAGCGGGAGGACTTATGGGCACAGATACGCAGTATTTT.